Sequencing of this T cell receptor beta chain was carried out in a study of blood T cells in healthy people across ages. Study overall: The capture of about one barcoded beta molecule per two T cells was achieved by template switching.

A second PCR of about 6 to 12 cycles used a sample-barcoded 5' primer and a J-beta primer mix. With 12 random nucleotides, a template-switch adaptor tagged each individual cDNA molecule. Each CDR3 protein is one row after TCRdb ran MiXCR on the 5' RACE reads. The sample includes fewer than 950,000 distinct CDR3 sequences, roughly 40% seen only once; the top ten take 10% to 15%. The germline V and J ends were trimmed by 4 bases and 4 bases, with 15 bases remaining between them. Germline lookup yields CDR1 SGHRS and CDR2 YFSETQ. There are 15 residues in the CDR3. General study findings and limits: For the donors, CMV status was unknown and possibly confounded expanded clonotype changes. Strong correlation existed between TCR beta diversity and naive T cell percentage.

This clonotype came up many times. Its antigen is unknown. This TCR derives from a man between 18 and 35 years old in good health. The specimen sequenced was blood. This chain connects TRBV5-1 to TRBJ2-1; maybe TRBD1 (6 bases). CDR3 protein: CASSPTGTPYNEQFF. The DNA of the CDR3 is TGCGCCAGCAGCCCAACCGGGACACCTTACAATGAGCAGTTCTTC. The full variable domain, its missing parts supplied by reference TRBV5-1 and TRBJ2-1, is KAGVTQTPRYLIKTRGQQVTLSCSPISGHRSVSWYQQTPGQGLQFLFEYFSETQRNKGNFPGRFSGRQFSNSRSEMNVSTLELGDSALYLCASSPTGTPYNEQFFGPGTRLTVL.